This TCR beta chain was documented in a study of blood T cell repertoires in COVID-19. In the study overall: Collection of acute and convalescent COVID-19 samples took place in the United States, Italy and Spain. Sources were T cells, B-cell-depleted T cells, or PBMCs; the material itself was cDNA or gDNA.

This CDR3 comprises 15 residues. V lost 5 bases and J lost 4; bases outside the gene matches: 10. Per the germline V gene, CDR1 is SGHVS and CDR2 is FQNEAQ. This clone was picked up a small number of times. The assay was immunoSEQ multiplex PCR, and TCRdb's table has in-frame clones only and misses some. The table includes approximately 90,000 clones, under 85% detected once. What was sequenced was peripheral blood. This sequence originates from a man aged 70-80 years with acute or convalescent COVID-19. The chain is built from TRBV7-8 and TRBJ2-7; the match to TRBD1 covers 8 bases. Written as DNA, the CDR3 is TGTGCCAGCAGCCTATTACAGGGGGTTCCTTACGAGCAGTACTTC. Translation gives CASSLLQGVPYEQYF. The whole variable domain, filled in from reference TRBV7-8 and TRBJ2-7, reads GAGVSQSPRYKVAKRGQDVALRCDPISGHVSLFWYQQALGQGPEFLTYFQNEAQLDKSGLPSDRFFAERPEGSVSTLKIQRTQQEDSAVYLCASSLLQGVPYEQYFGPGTRLTVT.